A single sample gave rise to the 32 T cell receptor beta chains below, sequenced in a study of blood T cell repertoires in COVID-19. Clones were read by immunoSEQ multiplex PCR, and TCRdb kept only the in-frame ones, dropping some. The sample shows over 200,000 clones, approximately 90% of them seen only once. The sample taken for sequencing was PBMCs or T cells enriched from blood (not recorded which). The receptors here all came from a young man with acute COVID-19.

There are a few counts of this clone. The chain couples TRBV4-1 to TRBJ1-6; 8 nucleotides match TRBD1. The ends lost 0 bases at V and 10 bases at J; junction bases unmatched: 11. This CDR3 is 17 amino acids long. Germline V gene sequence: CDR1 MGHRA, CDR2 YSYEKL. This CDR3 reads CASSQDPVAGGISPLHF. For the CDR3, the DNA is TGCGCCAGCAGCCAAGATCCTGTGGCAGGGGGCATCTCACCCCTCCACTTT.

This sequence joins TRBV24-1 and TRBJ1-1; D may be TRBD1 (5 bases). Germline CDR1 and CDR2: KGHDR and SFDVKD. The CDR3 is 15 amino acids. The V gene lost 2 bases and the J gene lost 0 bases, with 9 bases spanning the gap. The CDR3 sequence: CATSDSGHMNTEAFF. The CDR3 DNA is TGTGCCACCAGTGATTCTGGACACATGAACACTGAAGCTTTCTTT.

The J gene is TRBJ1-1, the V gene TRBV10-3; D perhaps matches TRBD1 (5 bases). The CDR3 runs to 16 residues. The germline CDR1 and CDR2 sequences are ENHRY and SYGVKD. Trimming took off 4 bases at V and 0 bases at J, with 15 bases between the two ends. The CDR3 sequence: CAISARTQTMNTEAFF. CDR3 bases: TGTGCCATCAGTGCTCGGACACAAACCATGAACACTGAAGCTTTCTTT.

The V and J genes are TRBV3-1 (or the pseudogene TRBV3-2) and TRBJ2-1, with D possibly matching TRBD2 (6 bases). The germline gives CDR1 LGHDT, CDR2 YNNKEL (reference sequence). The CDR3 contains 17 residues. Trimming cost V 0 bases and J 7 bases, with 19 bases left between them. The CDR3 bases are TGTGCCAGCAGCCAAGATTGGACGGAGGGGCAAATGAATGAGCAGTTCTTC. It encodes CASSQDWTEGQMNEQFF.

The table lists this clone with a count of one. The chain recombines TRBV3-1 (or the pseudogene TRBV3-2) with TRBJ2-1; 7 positions match TRBD1. This CDR3 is 17 amino acids long. V dropped 0 bases and J dropped 3; count of bases not matched to a gene: 8. CDR1 is LGHDT, CDR2 YNNKEL, per germline (reference sequence). In DNA, the CDR3 is TGTGCCAGCAGCCAAGAAATAAGGACAGGAGGCTACAATGAGCAGTTCTTC. This translates into CASSQEIRTGGYNEQFF.

This rearrangement joins TRBV4-1 to TRBJ1-4, with TRBD1 as a possible D gene (5 bases). Germline CDR1 MGHRA, CDR2 YSYEKL. The CDR3 runs 15 residues. V was cut by 5 bases and J by 7 bases, with 17 bases left in between. For the CDR3, the DNA is TGCGCCAGCAGCGCCTCTGGGGTCGGGGGTGAAAAACTGTTTTTT. Its translation is CASSASGVGGEKLFF.

Comments on this clone: Other DNA variants within this sample encode the same CDR3. The chain recombines TRBV4-1 with TRBJ1-4, with 9 positions matching TRBD1. With V trimmed by 0 bases and J by 4 bases, 3 bases remained unmatched. The CDR3 runs to 16 residues. Germline V CDR1 and CDR2: MGHRA, YSYEKL. The CDR3 nucleotides read TGCGCCAGCAGCCAAGATGGGGGACAGGGTAATGAAAAACTGTTTTTT. Its protein product is CASSQDGGQGNEKLFF.

The V and J genes are TRBV7-9 and TRBJ2-7; TRBD1 matches 7 bases. This CDR3 contains 12 residues. In germline, CDR1 is SEHNR, CDR2 FQNEAQ (reference sequence). V trimming: 1 base; J trimming: 8 bases; junction bases outside the gene matches: 2. CDR3 residues: CASSLETGQQYF. In DNA, the CDR3 is TGTGCCAGCAGCTTAGAGACAGGGCAGCAGTACTTC.

This chain joins TRBV28 and TRBJ2-4, with a weak D call TRBD2 (6 bases). Trimming shortened V by 4 bases and J by 8 bases, and 15 bases separated the two germline ends. Germline lookup yields CDR1 MDHEN and CDR2 SYDVKM. This CDR3 comprises 14 residues. CDR3 amino acids: CASSSPGGTHIQYF. For the CDR3, the DNA is TGTGCCAGCAGTTCGCCCGGGGGAACCCACATTCAGTACTTC. The full variable domain, its missing parts supplied by reference TRBV28 and TRBJ2-4, is DVKVTQSSRYLVKRTGEKVFLECVQDMDHENMFWYRQDPGLGLRLIYFSYDVKMKEKGDIPEGYSVSREKKERFSLILESASTNQTSMYLCASSSPGGTHIQYFGAGTRLSVL.

This chain joins TRBV19 and TRBJ1-5; 8 bases align to TRBD1. The V segment lost 7 bases and the J segment 0 bases; nucleotides outside the gene matches: 8. In germline, CDR1 is LNHDA, CDR2 SQIVND (reference sequence). The CDR3 runs to 16 residues. The CDR3 DNA sequence: TGTGCCAGTACCACTACAGGGGGAAATAGCAATCAGCCCCAGCATTTT. It yields the protein CASTTTGGNSNQPQHF.

The genes are TRBV28 and TRBJ1-1, with D possibly matching TRBD1 (5 bases). Germline V gives CDR1 MDHEN, CDR2 SYDVKM. V gave up 3 bases and J gave up 6 bases, with 20 bases separating them. The CDR3 consists of 16 residues. This CDR3 reads CASSFYALTGYPEAFF. In nucleotides, the CDR3 is TGTGCCAGCAGTTTCTACGCCCTAACAGGTTACCCTGAAGCTTTCTTT.

This CDR3 reads CASSLERGMNTEAFF. DNA of the CDR3: TGTGCCAGCAGCTTAGAACGCGGGATGAACACTGAAGCTTTCTTT. This sequence joins TRBV11-2 and TRBJ1-1; no definite D call. V lost 0 bases to trimming and J lost 0 bases, with 8 bases between them. Germline V gene data show CDR1 as SGHAT and CDR2 as FQNNGV. This CDR3 comprises 15 residues.

The V and J genes are TRBV2 and TRBJ2-2; tentatively, D is TRBD2 (6 bases). Trimming left V 9 bases short and J 0 bases short, with 17 bases between. This CDR3 is built from 16 residues. Germline values: CDR1 SNHLY, CDR2 FYNNEI. CDR3 DNA: TGTGCCAGACAGCGGGTTAGCGACGCGAACACCGGGGAGCTGTTTTTT. Its translation is CARQRVSDANTGELFF.

The DNA of the CDR3 is TGTGCCAGCTCACCAGTTGGTGGACTAGCCTCCTACAATGAGCAGTTCTTC. Amino acids: CASSPVGGLASYNEQFF. The V gene is TRBV18, the J gene TRBJ2-1, with 8 bases matching TRBD2. J lost 0 bases, V lost 2 bases, and 6 bases had no gene match. Per the germline V gene, CDR1 is KGHSH and CDR2 is LQKENI. The CDR3 covers 17 residues.

This clone was detected once. The rearrangement links TRBV6-2 or TRBV6-3 to TRBJ1-5; D remains ambiguous. Deletions cut 0 bases from V and 4 bases from J, with 10 bases between. In germline, CDR1 is MNHEY, CDR2 SVGEGT. This CDR3 has 15 amino acids. DNA of the CDR3: TGTGCCAGCAGTTACTCGGGCCTACCTAATCAGCCCCAGCATTTT. Protein sequence: CASSYSGLPNQPQHF.

This rearrangement joins TRBV7-9 to TRBJ1-1; perhaps TRBD1 as D (6 bases). V lost 6 bases and J lost 2, with 13 bases in between. CDR3 length: 14 amino acids. The germline V gene has CDR1 SEHNR and CDR2 FQNEAQ (reference sequence). CDR3 sequence (DNA): TGTGCCAGCAGTTTACAGGGCGTCAACACTGAAGCTTTCTTT. Encoded protein: CASSLQGVNTEAFF.

This clone turned up a few times. The chain employs TRBV19 and TRBJ1-5; no clear D gene. The ends were cut back, 6 bases at V and 4 bases at J, with 16 bases in the middle. Germline CDR1 LNHDA, CDR2 SQIVND (reference sequence). The CDR3 loop spans 15 amino acids. The CDR3 region is CASRSLARPNQPQHF. The CDR3 bases are TGTGCCAGTAGATCCTTAGCTCGGCCTAATCAGCCCCAGCATTTT.

The chain is built from TRBV5-4 and TRBJ1-6; D call uncertain. Germline loops: CDR1 SGHNT, CDR2 YYREEE (reference sequence). This CDR3 comprises 12 residues. Trimming stripped 5 bases from V and 12 bases from J, with 12 bases between. This CDR3 is CASRYPGGPLHF. The CDR3 DNA sequence: TGTGCCAGCAGGTACCCTGGAGGACCCCTCCACTTT.

The gene calls are TRBV28 and TRBJ1-2; no definite D call. Germline CDR1 reads MDHEN; CDR2 reads SYDVKM. The CDR3 is 15 amino acids. Between the trimmed V and J ends, which lost 6 bases and 0 bases, there was a span of 14 bases. Written as DNA, the CDR3 is TGTGCCAGCAGCGCTTATCGGGGAGCTAACTATGGCTACACCTTC. Translated, it gives CASSAYRGANYGYTF.

This clone was observed a few times. The rearrangement uses TRBV30 and TRBJ1-3; D not certain. This CDR3 contains 13 residues. Germline CDR1 GTSNPN, CDR2 SVGIG (reference sequence). The ends were cut back, 2 bases at V and 0 bases at J, with 5 bases in the middle. Here the CDR3 DNA reads TGTGCCTGGAGTCCCGGCTCTGGAAACACCATATATTTT. It codes for CAWSPGSGNTIYF.

The chain links TRBV12-3 or TRBV12-4 to TRBJ2-1; D is undetermined. The CDR3 covers 12 residues. Trimming took 3 bases from V and 6 from J, leaving 6 bases between them. The CDR3 sequence is CASSFGGNEQFF. CDR3 nucleotide sequence: TGTGCCAGCAGTTTCGGTGGCAATGAGCAGTTCTTC.

A word on this clone: Other nucleotide sequences from this sample produce the same CDR3. The rearrangement links TRBV7-9 to TRBJ2-1, with no clear D. V was trimmed by 1 base and J by 4 bases, leaving 11 bases between them. Germline values: CDR1 SEHNR, CDR2 FQNEAQ (reference sequence). This CDR3 is 15 amino acids long. CDR3 in amino acids: CASSLGSTLYNEQFF. CDR3 DNA: TGTGCCAGCAGCTTAGGTAGCACTTTATACAATGAGCAGTTCTTC. The variable domain in full, with the rest retrieved from reference TRBV7-9 and TRBJ2-1, is DTGVSQNPRHKITKRGQNVTFRCDPISEHNRLYWYRQTLGQGPEFLTYFQNEAQLEKSRLLSDRFSAERPKGSFSTLEIQRTEQGDSAMYLCASSLGSTLYNEQFFGPGTRLTVL.

In its sample, this clone was seen a few times. The chain uses TRBV4-1 and TRBJ2-5; unclear D gene. CDR1 is MGHRA, CDR2 YSYEKL, per germline. The CDR3 has 14 residues. V was cut by 0 bases and J by 2 bases, with 7 bases left in between. The CDR3 loop is CASSQDLTQETQYF. The DNA of the CDR3 is TGCGCCAGCAGCCAAGATCTGACACAAGAGACCCAGTACTTC.

The chain combines TRBV7-9 with TRBJ2-7; the match to TRBD1 covers 7 bases. V was pared by 5 bases and J by 2 bases, with 6 bases of the junction left unmatched. CDR1 SEHNR and CDR2 FQNEAQ come from the germline V gene (reference sequence). The length of the CDR3 is 14 residues. The CDR3 region has the DNA TGTGCCAGCAGCCACGACAGGGCCCCCTACGAGCAGTACTTC. Translating gives CASSHDRAPYEQYF.

The chain is built from TRBV7-8 and TRBJ1-4; D gene unclear. This CDR3 has 14 residues. In germline, CDR1 is SGHVS, CDR2 FQNEAQ. V was trimmed by 2 bases and J by 8 bases, leaving 12 bases between them. The DNA for the CDR3 is TGTGCCAGCAGCTTATATGGGCAGAACGAAAAACTGTTTTTT. This gives the protein CASSLYGQNEKLFF. The full variable domain, with the rest looked up from reference TRBV7-8 and TRBJ1-4, is GAGVSQSPRYKVAKRGQDVALRCDPISGHVSLFWYQQALGQGPEFLTYFQNEAQLDKSGLPSDRFFAERPEGSVSTLKIQRTQQEDSAVYLCASSLYGQNEKLFFGSGTQLSVL.

The rearrangement joins TRBV10-3 to TRBJ2-1; D perhaps matches TRBD2 (6 bases). CDR3 size: 14 residues. Germline V CDR1 and CDR2: ENHRY, SYGVKD. V was cut by 11 bases and J by 1 base, with 15 bases left in between. For the CDR3, the DNA is TGTGCCTTTCGGGCTAGCGCATCCTACAATGAGCAGTTCTTC. Protein product: CAFRASASYNEQFF.

The genes are TRBV2 and TRBJ2-3; possibly TRBD2 for D (6 bases). CDR3 length: 17 residues. V lost 6 bases, J lost 0 bases, and 19 bases lay in between. Germline V gives CDR1 SNHLY, CDR2 FYNNEI. The CDR3 protein is CASSLKRLAVSTDTQYF. CDR3 nucleotides: TGTGCCAGCAGCCTTAAAAGATTAGCGGTTAGCACAGATACGCAGTATTTT.

The V and J genes are TRBV28 and TRBJ2-7; 8 positions agree with TRBD1. Germline trimming cut 4 bases from V and 2 bases from J; bases unmatched to any gene: 13. The CDR3 is 17 residues long. CDR1 MDHEN and CDR2 SYDVKM come from the germline V gene. The CDR3 reads CASSSVVGTGLTYEQYF. CDR3 in DNA: TGTGCCAGCAGTTCGGTGGTCGGGACAGGCCTTACCTACGAGCAGTACTTC.

The V gene is TRBV27, the J gene TRBJ2-7; perhaps TRBD2 as D (5 bases). Germline lookup yields CDR1 MNHEY and CDR2 SMNVEV (reference sequence). The CDR3 is made up of 14 amino acids. The V end was cut by 3 bases, the J end by 4 bases, with 13 bases between. Here the CDR3 reads CASSFNSGIYEQYF. For the CDR3, the DNA is TGTGCCAGCAGTTTCAATTCGGGGATTTACGAGCAGTACTTC.

The genes are TRBV5-1 and TRBJ2-5; D is perhaps TRBD2 (5 bases). The germline gives CDR1 SGHRS, CDR2 YFSETQ. Between the trimmed V and J ends, which lost 2 bases and 0 bases, there was a span of 8 bases. The CDR3 has 14 residues. This chain's CDR3 is CASSFSGYQETQYF. The CDR3 nucleotides read TGCGCCAGCAGCTTCAGCGGCTACCAAGAGACCCAGTACTTC.

In this sample, this clone turned up once. V usage is TRBV3-1 (or the pseudogene TRBV3-2) and J usage is TRBJ2-7; weak D call: TRBD2 (5 bases). V was shortened by 4 bases and J by 6 bases, with 10 bases between the two germline ends. The CDR3 is 12 residues long. CDR1 and CDR2 from the germline V gene are LGHDT and YNNKEL (reference sequence). CDR3 nucleotide sequence: TGTGCCAGCAGCCTAACGGACTCCGAGCAGTACTTC. This sequence encodes CASSLTDSEQYF.

The gene calls are TRBV5-1 and TRBJ1-6; 7 nucleotides align to TRBD1. Germline CDR1 SGHRS, CDR2 YFSETQ. The CDR3 spans 16 residues. The V and J ends lost 4 bases and 8 bases, in that order; junction bases with no gene match: 12. CDR3 nucleotides: TGCGCCAGCAGCGACCTAGAGACAGGGTCGGATTCACCCCTCCACTTT. Translating gives CASSDLETGSDSPLHF.